This T cell receptor beta chain was observed in a study of cytomegalovirus exposure and HLA in healthy donors. Whole-study findings and limits: As was reported, the HLA-A and HLA-B alleles of most subjects were accurately predicted from TCR beta sequences.

PCR employed 60 Vbeta and 13 Jbeta primers. Assay: immunoSEQ multiplex PCR; the TCRdb copy retains only in-frame clones and omits some. Of 90,000 or so clones in the sample, around 80% are singletons; the top ten hold 4.4%. Everyone who donated was a healthy bone marrow donor. The V gene's germline CDR1 is MNHEY and CDR2 SVGAGI. V was pared by 2 bases and J by 5 bases, with 6 bases of the junction left unmatched. CDR3 length: 15 amino acids. In regard to this clone: Its antigen is as yet unknown.

This TCR derives from a male donor in good health and CMV-seropositive. V and J are TRBV6-5 and TRBJ2-1; 7 bases fit TRBD2. The specimen sequenced was PBMCs. DNA for the CDR3: TGTGCCAGCAGTTACAATCCTAGCGGAGACAATGAGCAGTTCTTC. Translation: CASSYNPSGDNEQFF.